This T cell receptor beta chain emerged from a study of OX40 agonist ivuxolimab in advanced cancers. Regarding the research as a whole: Ivuxolimab was an agonistic, fully human IgG2 monoclonal antibody directed against OX40 (CD134), a costimulatory receptor. The paper describes the monotherapy dose-escalation part (N of about 57 patients) of the phase I trial of ivuxolimab. Three dose-escalation patients achieved partial responses, one with hepatocellular carcinoma and two with cutaneous melanoma. The point of sequencing TCRbeta in the periphery was to test whether ivuxolimab changed TCR sequence diversity and drove clonal T-cell expansion. Prior anti-PD-1, anti-PD-L1 or anti-CTLA-4 therapy was permitted, and 30% to 45% of dose-escalation patients had received checkpoint inhibitors. Intravenous ivuxolimab was administered to patients every 2 weeks at six dose levels: 0.01, 0.1, 0.3, 1.5, 3 and 10 mg/kg. Of the approximately 50 dose-escalation patients, hepatocellular carcinoma was present in some 19, melanoma in around 15, renal cell carcinoma in 9 and head and neck cancer in 9. In the dose-escalation cohort, 82.7% of patients were male, and the mean age was approximately 60 years, with a range of 23 to 79.

In the case of this clone: No cognate antigen has been identified for it. Base qualities are not recorded, but no much larger clone differs from it by a single base.

Genomic DNA was extracted from sorted cells for sequencing of the TCRbeta CDR3 region. TCRbeta CDR3 regions were sequenced using the immunoSEQ Assay. This immuneACCESS table, as held by TCRdb, lists in-frame sequences with V and J called but not all clones. Of the missing ones, under half trace to an unresolved V gene in checked studies; the others have no known cause. This sample holds roughly 100,000 clones; 85% to 90% were observed only once. The top ten constitute nearly 7.5% of the sample. Patients with autoimmune disease history or receiving systemic immunosuppression were excluded from the trial. In every dose cohort, peripheral blood was drawn for TCR sequencing at baseline, cycle 4 day 1, and cycle 7 day 1. Samples were obtained from an open-label, multicenter, first-in-human phase I dose-escalation trial of ivuxolimab. Adults with locally advanced or metastatic melanoma, renal cell, hepatocellular, or head and neck squamous cell carcinoma were enrolled in the trial. CD4+ and CD8+ T cells were sorted separately from peripheral blood before TCR sequencing.

The paper's findings and limits, for the study overall: In partial responders in the 0.1-3.0 mg/kg groups, normalized peripheral clonal expansion was found to be among the lowest, especially among CD8+ T cells. Antigen specificity was not determined for the clonally expanded peripheral T cells. At doses of 0.1 to 3.0 mg/kg, clonal expansion of both CD4+ and CD8+ blood T cells was observed from baseline to week 6. Low levels of normalized T-cell clonal expansion were also seen in some patients who did not respond. After ivuxolimab, CD8+ T cells had more expanded clones than CD4+ T cells on average.

The CDR3 goes from the cysteine to the phenylalanine over 15 residues. Here the CDR3 DNA is all that survives: 45 bases in frame from base 1. According to the germline V gene (reference sequence), CDR1 reads WNHNN and CDR2 reads SYGVQD. Between the V and J ends, shortened by 0 bases and 8 bases respectively, the junction contains 13 bases. This TCR was recovered from an adult with an advanced solid tumor such as melanoma, head and neck, liver or kidney cancer. This sample comprised CD4+ or CD8+ T cells sorted from blood, obtained in a trial of the OX40 agonist ivuxolimab. The sequence is built from TRBV10-1 and TRBJ1-4; TRBD1 might be the D gene, on 5 matching bases. CDR3 region: CASSESRDEGEKLFF. The nucleotides are TGCGCCAGCAGTGAGTCGCGGGACGAGGGGGAAAAACTGTTTTTT.